This T cell receptor beta chain was recorded in a study of resident and recirculating memory T cells in vitiligo. Sequencing used immunoSEQ multiplex PCR; TCRdb keeps in-frame clones, though not all of them. There are about 76,000 clones in the sample; around 90% occur only once, and about 4.8% lies in the top ten. V dropped 0 bases and J dropped 7 bases, with 10 bases sitting between them. This CDR3 is 13 amino acids long. Germline assignment: CDR1 SGDLS and CDR2 YYNGEE. The sequenced material came from blood. This chain connects TRBV9 to TRBJ1-2; D gene unclear. The sequence came from a male donor with vitiligo. CDR3 DNA: TGTGCCAGCAGCGTAGATAGTGATGGTGGCTACACCTTC. Residues: CASSVDSDGGYTF.